What follows are 15 T cell receptor beta chains derived from one specimen sequenced in a study of radiotherapy plus CTLA-4 blockade in lung cancer (dated by TCRdb to about 2018). Receptor libraries were prepared by the immunoSEQ multiplex PCR assay. TCRdb's version of the immuneACCESS table is confined to in-frame rearrangements and falls short of the full clone set. An unresolved V gene accounts for under half of the shortfall where checked; the remainder is of unknown origin. The sample includes some 60,000 clones, with around 79% observed a single time. The top ten clonotypes cover roughly 17% of the sample. This specimen consisted of peripheral blood, obtained from a patient treated with radiotherapy plus ipilimumab. The receptors were gathered from a human donor with non-small cell lung cancer who had a complete response to radiotherapy plus ipilimumab.

CDR3 DNA: TGTGCCAGCTCTCCTCAAGGGGCAGACAATGAGCAGTTCTTC. Residues: CASSPQGADNEQFF. The chain carries TRBV18 and TRBJ2-1; D might be TRBD1 (5 bases). This CDR3 region has 14 residues. Germline loops: CDR1 KGHSH, CDR2 LQKENI. Trimming stripped 6 bases from V and 5 bases from J, with 14 bases between.

The chain uses TRBV18 and TRBJ1-5; D might be TRBD1 (5 bases). Trimming removed 2 bases at V and 4 bases at J, with 12 bases between. The CDR3 loop spans 15 amino acids. The germline gives CDR1 KGHSH, CDR2 LQKENI. The CDR3 DNA sequence: TGTGCCAGCTCACCAGGGGCCCAAAAAAATCAGCCCCAGCATTTT. Residues: CASSPGAQKNQPQHF. Looking up the rest from reference TRBV18 and TRBJ1-5 gives the full variable domain: NAGVMQNPRHLVRRRGQEARLRCSPMKGHSHVYWYRQLPEEGLKFMVYLQKENIIDESGMPKERFSAEFPKEGPSILRIQQVVRGDSAAYFCASSPGAQKNQPQHFGDGTRLSIL.

This sequence joins TRBV29-1 and TRBJ2-3; TRBD2 is a possible D gene (7 bases). The ends were cut back, 5 bases at V and 2 bases at J, with 17 bases in the middle. CDR1 is SQVTM, CDR2 ANQGSEA, per germline. This CDR3 has 15 amino acids. The CDR3 reads CSVLGVGGATDTQYF. CDR3 bases: TGCAGCGTTTTAGGGGTAGGGGGGGCCACAGATACGCAGTATTTT.

This chain links TRBV9 with TRBJ1-3; D is unresolved. Trimming removed 4 bases at V and 0 bases at J, with 14 bases between. Germline lookup yields CDR1 SGDLS and CDR2 YYNGEE. The CDR3 covers 16 residues. CDR3 nucleotide sequence: TGTGCCAGCAGCCCGGTCAGAGCTAGCTCTGGAAACACCATATATTTT. Translation: CASSPVRASSGNTIYF. Variable domain in full (rest from reference TRBV9 and TRBJ1-3): DSGVTQTPKHLITATGQRVTLRCSPRSGDLSVYWYQQSLDQGLQFLIQYYNGEERAKGNILERFSAQQFPDLHSELNLSSLELGDSALYFCASSPVRASSGNTIYFGEGSWLTVV.

V usage is TRBV7-9 and J usage is TRBJ1-3; D ambiguous. Germline lookup yields CDR1 SEHNR and CDR2 FQNEAQ (reference sequence). The V end lost 5 bases, the J end lost 0 bases, and 14 bases lay between the germline ends. This CDR3 contains 16 residues. The CDR3 coding sequence is TGTGCCAGCAGCCCCAGAGGCGTGAGCTCTGGAAACACCATATATTTT. This translates into CASSPRGVSSGNTIYF. Full variable domain (missing parts from reference TRBV7-9 and TRBJ1-3): DTGVSQNPRHKITKRGQNVTFRCDPISEHNRLYWYRQTLGQGPEFLTYFQNEAQLEKSRLLSDRFSAERPKGSFSTLEIQRTEQGDSAMYLCASSPRGVSSGNTIYFGEGSWLTVV.

This clone was recorded a few times. The rearrangement uses TRBV30 and TRBJ2-1; no definite D call. This CDR3 has 11 amino acids. With 0 bases removed from V and 8 bases from J, the gap between germline ends came to 5 bases. Per the germline V gene, CDR1 is GTSNPN and CDR2 is SVGIG (reference sequence). The CDR3 nucleotides read TGTGCCTGGAGTGTTCTAGATGAGCAGTTCTTC. Translation gives CAWSVLDEQFF.

This rearrangement joins TRBV7-2 to TRBJ2-1, with TRBD2 matching 9 bases. Losses at the gene ends were 0 bases for V and 6 bases for J; bases not matched to a gene: 3. The CDR3 runs 15 residues. CDR1 SGHTA and CDR2 FQGNSA come from the germline V gene. The CDR3 loop reads CASSLASGRINEQFF. The CDR3 DNA reads TGTGCCAGCAGCTTAGCTAGCGGGAGAATCAATGAGCAGTTCTTC.

This chain uses TRBV5-1 with TRBJ1-2; D remains unclear. This CDR3 spans 14 amino acids. The V end was cut by 0 bases, the J end by 2 bases, with 8 bases between. Germline assignment: CDR1 SGHRS and CDR2 YFSETQ. The CDR3 bases are TGCGCCAGCAGCTTGGCCGTACAAAACTATGGCTACACCTTC. It encodes CASSLAVQNYGYTF.

This clone occurred once. The CDR3 loop is CASSFQGTNTEAFF. CDR3 DNA sequence: TGTGCCAGCAGCTTTCAGGGGACGAACACTGAAGCTTTCTTT. The chain combines TRBV11-2 with TRBJ1-1; D may be TRBD1 (6 bases). The CDR3 is 14 amino acids. Deletions cut 3 bases from V and 1 base from J, with 9 bases between. From germline, CDR1 is SGHAT and CDR2 FQNNGV.

The V call is TRBV7-9, the J call TRBJ2-1; tentatively, D is TRBD2 (5 bases). There are 14 residues in the CDR3. The germline V gene encodes CDR1 SEHNR and CDR2 FQNEAQ (reference sequence). Trimming shortened V by 7 bases and J by 0 bases, and 10 bases separated the two germline ends. CDR3 sequence reads: CASNTGYSYNEQFF. DNA for the CDR3: TGTGCCAGCAATACGGGATACTCCTACAATGAGCAGTTCTTC.

The chain is built from TRBV18 and TRBJ2-3; possibly TRBD2 for D (6 bases). Between the trimmed V and J ends, which lost 4 bases and 2 bases, there was a span of 10 bases. The CDR3 spans 14 residues. CDR1 and CDR2 (germline): KGHSH, LQKENI. CDR3 loop: CASSQGTATDTQYF. CDR3 nucleotides: TGTGCCAGCTCACAGGGGACTGCCACAGATACGCAGTATTTT.

There are a few counts of this clone. The chain uses TRBV30 and TRBJ1-2; D unclear. The CDR3 length is 14 residues. CDR1 and CDR2 from the germline V gene are GTSNPN and SVGIG (reference sequence). V was pared by 0 bases and J by 7 bases, with 15 bases between. CDR3 protein: CAWSVVSPASGYTF. The CDR3 region has the DNA TGTGCCTGGAGTGTAGTTAGTCCAGCGAGTGGCTACACCTTC.

This clone was picked up one time. This chain uses TRBV7-8 with TRBJ1-2; TRBD1 aligns across 7 bases. The CDR3 runs 14 residues. J was trimmed by 4 bases and V by 5 bases; bases with no gene match: 7. Looked up from germline, CDR1 is SGHVS and CDR2 is FQNEAQ. Written as DNA, the CDR3 is TGTGCCAGCAGCCGACGACAGGGCAGCTATGGCTACACCTTC. The encoded protein is CASSRRQGSYGYTF. The full variable domain, its missing parts supplied by reference TRBV7-8 and TRBJ1-2, is GAGVSQSPRYKVAKRGQDVALRCDPISGHVSLFWYQQALGQGPEFLTYFQNEAQLDKSGLPSDRFFAERPEGSVSTLKIQRTQQEDSAVYLCASSRRQGSYGYTFGSGTRLTVV.

With regard to this clone: At the DNA level, this CDR3 is encoded by other sequences in the same sample as well. This sequence joins TRBV30 and TRBJ1-2; 9 bases are shared with TRBD1. Unmatched junction bases numbered 5, after V lost 1 base and J lost 5 bases. Germline CDR1 and CDR2: GTSNPN and SVGIG (reference sequence). This CDR3 is built from 14 residues. The CDR3 reads CAWSGTGVGYGYTF. CDR3 sequence (DNA): TGTGCCTGGAGTGGGACAGGGGTGGGGTATGGCTACACCTTC.

The rearrangement uses TRBV7-9 and TRBJ2-1, with 7 positions matching TRBD2. The CDR3 runs 14 residues. V shed 3 bases, J shed 5 bases, and the junction held 4 bases outside the gene matches. Germline loops: CDR1 SEHNR, CDR2 FQNEAQ (reference sequence). In DNA form, the CDR3 reads TGTGCCAGCAGCTTGACTAGCCCCCACAATGAGCAGTTCTTC. This gives the protein CASSLTSPHNEQFF.